This T cell receptor beta chain was sequenced during a study of CD8+CD57+ T cells in acquired aplastic anemia. Findings and limits, study-wide: Patients and healthy controls showed no significant CD8+ Simpson's diversity difference.

Template material for TCR beta VDJ and CDR3 profiling consisted of genomic DNA. TCRdb passed the reads through MiXCR, listing each CDR3 protein once. The sample shows 200,000 to 250,000 distinct CDR3 sequences, 40% to 50% of them seen only once. Germline V lookup: CDR1 DFQATT, CDR2 SNEGSKA (reference sequence). The CDR3 has 14 residues. V was cut by 6 bases and J by 1 base, with 15 bases left in between. Points on this clonotype: Its target is not known.

Patients chosen for sequencing had shown CD8+CD57+ cell expansion by flow cytometry. All participating patients were living with severe acquired aplastic anemia. Sample: sorted CD4+, CD8+, or CD8+CD57+ T cells (not recorded which) from PBMCs. This TCR derives from a human donor with aplastic anemia. V and J are TRBV20-1 and TRBJ1-1; D is uncertain. The CDR3 spells CSARHGNENTEAFF. The CDR3 region has the DNA TGCAGTGCGAGACATGGGAATGAGAACACTGAAGCTTTCTTT.